Detailed here is one T cell receptor (beta chain). Its specificity is unknown. PCR primers comprised 60 Vbeta and 13 Jbeta primers. Only in-frame clones appear in the TCRdb table, and some are missing; sequencing was by immunoSEQ multiplex PCR. The sample lists 150,000 to 200,000 clones; 80% were seen once. This sample was included in a study of cytomegalovirus exposure and HLA in healthy donors. Whole-study results and caveats: Most TCR sequences were seen very rarely across donors, but some public TCRs occurred in many. Per a prior analysis, the majority of TCR beta V segments were productive roughly 87% or roughly 30% of the time. Some V segments, including TRBV6-2 and TRBV6-3, were excluded as indistinguishable. Later analysis identified a missense DCLRE1C variant that was linked to TCR beta V- and J-gene trimming.

The CDR3 sequence is 10 residues long. Germline V gene lookup returns CDR1 SNHLY and CDR2 FYNNEI. Deletions cut 8 bases from V and 12 bases from J, with 11 bases between. The sequence came from a woman aged 40 to 50 in good health and CMV-seronegative. The chain joins TRBV2 to TRBJ2-1, with D perhaps TRBD2 (6 bases). The sample consisted of PBMCs. CDR3 nucleotides: TGTGCCAGCCGGGACTCAAGGCAGTTCTTC. It encodes CASRDSRQFF.